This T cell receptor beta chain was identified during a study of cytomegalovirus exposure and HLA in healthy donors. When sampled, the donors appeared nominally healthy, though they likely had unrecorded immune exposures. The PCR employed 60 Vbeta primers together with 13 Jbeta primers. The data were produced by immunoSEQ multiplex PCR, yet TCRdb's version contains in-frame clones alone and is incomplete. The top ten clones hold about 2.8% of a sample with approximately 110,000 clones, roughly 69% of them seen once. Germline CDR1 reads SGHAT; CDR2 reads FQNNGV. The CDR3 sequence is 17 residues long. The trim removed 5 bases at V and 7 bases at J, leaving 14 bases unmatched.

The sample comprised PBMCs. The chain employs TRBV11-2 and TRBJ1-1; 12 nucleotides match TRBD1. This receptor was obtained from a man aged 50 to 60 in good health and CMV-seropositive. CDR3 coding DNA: TGTGCCAGCAGCCTAAGAACCGGGACAGGGGGCACGGGTGAAGCTTTCTTT. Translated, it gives CASSLRTGTGGTGEAFF.